This T cell receptor (beta chain) was sequenced during a study of blood T cell repertoires in COVID-19. Study context: In each case, the material was cDNA or gDNA derived from T cells, B-cell-depleted T cells, or PBMCs.

Germline V gene data show CDR1 as LNHNV and CDR2 as YYDKDF (reference sequence). The CDR3 extends over 12 amino acids. The ends were cut back, 7 bases at V and 5 bases at J, with 8 bases in the middle. Authors' data handling: Amplification of reference gene primers was used by the study to estimate nucleated cell counts. Produced via immunoSEQ multiplex PCR; TCRdb's table is partial and in-frame only. That table furnishes V, J and clone size, whereas the DNA furnished D and trimming. The sample includes fewer than 250,000 clones, about nine tenths of them seen just once. This clone was found a few times. Those enrolled in Seattle joined during active infection and were followed longitudinally afterward.

This sequence joins TRBV15 and TRBJ2-2, with TRBD2 as a possible D gene (5 bases). The sequencing sample was made of peripheral blood. This sequence originates from a man aged 30 to 45 with COVID-19, enrolled during active disease. The CDR3 coding sequence is TGTGCCACCAACGAGGGAACCGGGGAGCTGTTTTTT. Protein sequence: CATNEGTGELFF.